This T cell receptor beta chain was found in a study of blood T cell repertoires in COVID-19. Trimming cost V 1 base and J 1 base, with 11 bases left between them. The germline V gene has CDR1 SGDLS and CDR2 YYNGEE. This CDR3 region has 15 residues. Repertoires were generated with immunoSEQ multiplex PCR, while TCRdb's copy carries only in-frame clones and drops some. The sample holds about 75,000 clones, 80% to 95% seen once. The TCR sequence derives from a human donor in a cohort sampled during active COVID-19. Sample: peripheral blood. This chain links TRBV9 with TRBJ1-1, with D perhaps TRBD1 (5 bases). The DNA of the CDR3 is TGTGCCAGCAGCGTAAGTCCGACAGAGAACACTGAAGCTTTCTTT. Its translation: CASSVSPTENTEAFF.